This T cell receptor beta chain was recorded in a study of PD-1 blockade in classical Hodgkin lymphoma. As to this clone: No antigen is known for it.

Study-level points and caveats: When set against healthy donors, newly diagnosed patients were reported to show lower baseline TCR diversity. Patients were excluded if nivolumab began under 1 year after ASCT (the autologous transplant).

Time point meaning: cycle 4 day 1 (C4D1), after six to seven weeks of nivolumab. Every patient had relapsed following autologous stem cell transplantation, and cohorts differed in brentuximab vedotin exposure. Here immunoSEQ multiplex PCR was the method, and the copy in TCRdb shows in-frame clones only, minus some. The repertoire holds about 90,000 clones, with 75% to 85% as singletons. V was clipped by 0 bases and J by 6 bases, with 12 bases between them. This CDR3 is built from 15 residues. The germline V gene has CDR1 SNHLY and CDR2 FYNNEI. V and J are TRBV2 and TRBJ1-5; maybe TRBD1 (5 bases). Sequenced here: peripheral blood mononuclear cells (PBMCs), sampled before the fourth cycle of nivolumab. This TCR was recovered from a human donor with classical Hodgkin lymphoma. The DNA for the CDR3 is TGTGCCAGCAGTGAAGCGCTTCTAGGGGTTCAGCCCCAGCATTTT. This translates into CASSEALLGVQPQHF.